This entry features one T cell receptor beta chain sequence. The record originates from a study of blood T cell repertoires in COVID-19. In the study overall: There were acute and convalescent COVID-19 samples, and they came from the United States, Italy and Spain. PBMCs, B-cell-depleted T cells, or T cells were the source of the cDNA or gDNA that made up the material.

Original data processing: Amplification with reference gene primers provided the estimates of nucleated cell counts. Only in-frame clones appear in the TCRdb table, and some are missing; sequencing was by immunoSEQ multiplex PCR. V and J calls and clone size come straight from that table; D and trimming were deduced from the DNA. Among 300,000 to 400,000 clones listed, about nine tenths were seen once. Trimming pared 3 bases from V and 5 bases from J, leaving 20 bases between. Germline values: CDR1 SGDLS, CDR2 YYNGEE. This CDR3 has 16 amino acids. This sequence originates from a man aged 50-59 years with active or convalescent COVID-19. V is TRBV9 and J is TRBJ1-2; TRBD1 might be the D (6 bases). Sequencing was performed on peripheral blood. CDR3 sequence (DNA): TGTGCCAGCAGCGCGGGGGGCGCCAAGGGAGAATATGGCTACACCTTC. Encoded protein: CASSAGGAKGEYGYTF.